The source of this TCR beta chain is a study of cytomegalovirus exposure and HLA in healthy donors. Study-level results: Association of a missense DCLRE1C variant with TCR beta V- and J-gene trimming was reported in a later analysis. Follow-up analysis found HLA locus-dependent TCR association rates, highest for DRB1 and lowest for HLA-C. The study put roughly 160 TCR beta chains on its list as cytomegalovirus-associated.

On this clone itself: No antigen is known for it.

It was with 60 Vbeta and 13 Jbeta primers that the PCR ran. Under the authors' procedure: Roughly 11 million shared chains were among the roughly 80 million unique TCR beta chains that a later analysis counted. The assay was immunoSEQ multiplex PCR, and TCRdb's table has in-frame clones only and misses some. The V and J calls and clone size come from that table; D and trimming were worked out from the DNA. The sample gives 200,000 or so clones, roughly 80% of which show up once; approximately 0.25% is in the top ten. CDR3 length: 20 residues. Germline assignment: CDR1 LNHDA and CDR2 SQIVND (reference sequence). Losses at the gene ends were 3 bases for V and 0 bases for J; bases not matched to a gene: 16.

The chain is built from TRBV19 and TRBJ1-5; 8 nucleotides agree with TRBD1. This TCR derives from a boy aged 5-17 years in good health and CMV-seronegative. Sample: PBMCs. The CDR3 coding sequence is TGTGCCAGTAGTATTAATCGGGGACCAGGGGGCTCCTATAGCAATCAGCCCCAGCATTTT. It translates to CASSINRGPGGSYSNQPQHF.